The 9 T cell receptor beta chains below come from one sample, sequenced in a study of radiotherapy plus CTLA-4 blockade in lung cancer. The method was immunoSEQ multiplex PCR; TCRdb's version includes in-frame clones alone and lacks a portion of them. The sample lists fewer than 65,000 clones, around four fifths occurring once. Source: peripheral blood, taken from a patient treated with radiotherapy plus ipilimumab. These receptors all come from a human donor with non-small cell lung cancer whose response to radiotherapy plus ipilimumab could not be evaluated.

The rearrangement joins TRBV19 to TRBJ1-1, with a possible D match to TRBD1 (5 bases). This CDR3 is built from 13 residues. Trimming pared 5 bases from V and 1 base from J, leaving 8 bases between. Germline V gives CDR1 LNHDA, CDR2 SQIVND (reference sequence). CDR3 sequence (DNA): TGTGCCAGTAGTCGAGACAGGAACACTGAAGCTTTCTTT. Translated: CASSRDRNTEAFF.

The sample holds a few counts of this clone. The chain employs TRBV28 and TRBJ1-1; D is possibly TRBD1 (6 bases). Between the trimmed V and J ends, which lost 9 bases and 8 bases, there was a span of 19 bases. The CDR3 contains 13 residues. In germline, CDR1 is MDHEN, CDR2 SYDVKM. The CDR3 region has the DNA TGTGCCAGTTCGCGGGGGGCTGTGAAGGAAGCTTTCTTT. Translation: CASSRGAVKEAFF.

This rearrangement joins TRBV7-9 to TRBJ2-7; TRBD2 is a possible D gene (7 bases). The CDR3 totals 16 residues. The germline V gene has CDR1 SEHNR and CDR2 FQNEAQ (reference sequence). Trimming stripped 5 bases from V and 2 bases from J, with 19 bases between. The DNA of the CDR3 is TGTGCCAGCAGCCGAGTAGGGGGGGCTCGCACCTACGAGCAGTACTTC. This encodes CASSRVGGARTYEQYF.

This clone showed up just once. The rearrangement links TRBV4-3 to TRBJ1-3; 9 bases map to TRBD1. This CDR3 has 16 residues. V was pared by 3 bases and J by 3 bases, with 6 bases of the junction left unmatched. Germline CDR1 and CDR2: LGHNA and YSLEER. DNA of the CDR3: TGCGCCAGCAGCCACAACAGGGGGCTTCTTGGAAACACCATATATTTT. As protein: CASSHNRGLLGNTIYF.

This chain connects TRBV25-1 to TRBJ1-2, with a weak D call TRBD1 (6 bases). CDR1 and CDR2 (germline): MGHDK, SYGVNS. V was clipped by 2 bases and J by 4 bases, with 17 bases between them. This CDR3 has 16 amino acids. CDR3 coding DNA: TGTGCCAGCAGTGAACAGTTGGCAGGGGTAGGCTATGGCTACACCTTC. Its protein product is CASSEQLAGVGYGYTF.

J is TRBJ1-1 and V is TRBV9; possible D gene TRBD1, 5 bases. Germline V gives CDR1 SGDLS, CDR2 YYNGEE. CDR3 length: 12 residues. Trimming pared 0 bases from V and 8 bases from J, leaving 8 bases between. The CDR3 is CASSVVNREAFF. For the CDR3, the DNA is TGTGCCAGCAGCGTAGTAAACAGGGAAGCTTTCTTT.

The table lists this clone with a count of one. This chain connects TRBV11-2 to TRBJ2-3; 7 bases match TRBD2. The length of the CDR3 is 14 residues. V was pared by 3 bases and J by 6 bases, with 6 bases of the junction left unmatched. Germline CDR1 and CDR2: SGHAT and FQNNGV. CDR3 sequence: CASSLSPGGDTQYF. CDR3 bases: TGTGCCAGCAGCTTGTCCCCCGGGGGGGATACGCAGTATTTT.

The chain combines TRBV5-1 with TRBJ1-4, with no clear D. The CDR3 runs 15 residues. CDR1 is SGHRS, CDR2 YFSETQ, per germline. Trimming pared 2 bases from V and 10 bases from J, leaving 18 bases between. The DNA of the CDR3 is TGCGCCAGCAGCTTTTCCCCAGTGGAGAGCGGAAAACTGTTTTTT. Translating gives CASSFSPVESGKLFF. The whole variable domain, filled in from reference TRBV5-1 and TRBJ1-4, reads KAGVTQTPRYLIKTRGQQVTLSCSPISGHRSVSWYQQTPGQGLQFLFEYFSETQRNKGNFPGRFSGRQFSNSRSEMNVSTLELGDSALYLCASSFSPVESGKLFFGSGTQLSVL.

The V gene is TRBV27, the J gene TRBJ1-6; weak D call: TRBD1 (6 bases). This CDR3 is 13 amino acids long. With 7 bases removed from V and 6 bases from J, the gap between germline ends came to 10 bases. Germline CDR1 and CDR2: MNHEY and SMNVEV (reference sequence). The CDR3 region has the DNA TGTGCCAGCAAAGGACAGCCTAATTCACCCCTCCACTTT. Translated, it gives CASKGQPNSPLHF.